These 27 T cell receptor beta chains originate from one sample sequenced in a study of blood T cell repertoires in COVID-19. Produced via immunoSEQ multiplex PCR; TCRdb's table is partial and in-frame only. Here the sample spans about 190,000 clones, around 80% being singletons. Sequences were obtained from peripheral blood. Receptors originate from a woman older than 75 with active or convalescent COVID-19.

The chain links TRBV20-1 to TRBJ2-5; 11 positions match TRBD1. Trimming at V came to 3 bases and at J to 5 bases, leaving 5 bases not matched to a gene. The germline V gene encodes CDR1 DFQATT and CDR2 SNEGSKA (reference sequence). The CDR3 has 14 amino acids. This CDR3 reads CSASLDRGLETQYF. CDR3 DNA sequence: TGCAGTGCTAGTTTGGACAGGGGGCTTGAGACCCAGTACTTC.

The chain couples TRBV21-1 to TRBJ2-2; no check of the table's D call, TRBD1, against the DNA was made. TRBV21-1 has pseudogene status. The CDR3 contains 18 residues. The CDR3 protein is CASSKEGQPRVSIGELFF. CDR3 bases: TGTGCCAGCAGCAAAGAGGGACAACCAAGGGTGTCGATCGGGGAGCTGTTTTTT.

This chain joins TRBV24-1 and TRBJ2-7; D is undetermined. This CDR3 is built from 14 residues. Trimming cost V 3 bases and J 4 bases, with 12 bases left between them. Germline V gene sequence: CDR1 KGHDR, CDR2 SFDVKD. The CDR3 sequence: CATSDPGRGYEQYF. CDR3 DNA: TGTGCCACCAGTGATCCCGGCCGCGGTTACGAGCAGTACTTC.

The V call is TRBV6-5, the J call TRBJ1-2, with a tentative D call TRBD1 (5 bases). Trimming pared 6 bases from V and 4 bases from J, leaving 9 bases between. The germline V gene encodes CDR1 MNHEY and CDR2 SVGAGI. The CDR3 extends over 12 amino acids. CDR3 nucleotides: TGTGCCAGCAGCAGGGAAGGCTATGGCTACACCTTC. Translating it yields CASSREGYGYTF.

The chain links TRBV15 to TRBJ2-5; possible D gene TRBD2, 5 bases. Germline CDR1 and CDR2: LNHNV and YYDKDF (reference sequence). The CDR3 sequence is 12 residues long. Trimming left V 3 bases short and J 5 bases short, with 7 bases between. DNA for the CDR3: TGTGCCACCAGCAGGTGGAGGGAGACCCAGTACTTC. Translating gives CATSRWRETQYF.

The V and J genes are TRBV12-3 or TRBV12-4 and TRBJ1-1; D not resolved. The V and J ends lost 6 bases and 10 bases respectively, with 12 bases between them. The CDR3 runs 11 residues. The CDR3 here is CASRTTGRAFF. In nucleotides, the CDR3 is TGTGCCAGCAGAACCACGGGGAGAGCTTTCTTT.

The CDR3 DNA sequence: TGTGCCAGCAGTTCGGGACAGGGGTGGGACACTGAAGCTTTCTTT. Translated, it gives CASSSGQGWDTEAFF. The chain joins TRBV6-5 to TRBJ1-1; TRBD1 agrees at 10 bases. The CDR3 length is 15 residues. Trimming removed 4 bases from V and 3 bases from J; junction bases left unmatched: 5. Germline CDR1 reads MNHEY; CDR2 reads SVGAGI.

V usage is TRBV19 and J usage is TRBJ2-5; a weak D match, TRBD2 (6 bases). Trimming left V 0 bases short and J 7 bases short, with 12 bases between. The CDR3 has 14 residues. Germline assignment: CDR1 LNHDA and CDR2 SQIVND (reference sequence). The CDR3: CASSIDWRAGTQYF. The CDR3 coding sequence is TGTGCCAGTAGTATAGATTGGAGGGCCGGGACCCAGTACTTC.

CDR3 residues: CATSDLARSNTGELFF. The CDR3 coding sequence is TGTGCCACCAGTGATTTGGCCAGATCGAACACCGGGGAGCTGTTTTTT. V and J are TRBV24-1 and TRBJ2-2, with D unresolved. V shed 0 bases and J shed 0 bases, with 7 bases lying between them. CDR3 length equals 16 residues. Germline V gene data show CDR1 as KGHDR and CDR2 as SFDVKD.

The rearrangement uses TRBV7-2 and TRBJ1-3; 10 positions match TRBD1. V was pared by 5 bases and J by 2 bases, with 6 bases of the junction left unmatched. CDR3 length: 16 residues. Germline V gene data show CDR1 as SGHTA and CDR2 as FQGNSA. The chain's CDR3 is CASSHRQGAAGNTIYF. The CDR3 DNA is TGTGCCAGCAGCCATCGACAGGGGGCAGCTGGAAACACCATATATTTT. The entire variable domain, with the rest obtained from reference TRBV7-2 and TRBJ1-3, is as follows: GAGVSQSPSNKVTEKGKDVELRCDPISGHTALYWYRQSLGQGLEFLIYFQGNSAPDKSGLPSDRFSAERTGGSVSTLTIQRTQQEDSAVYLCASSHRQGAAGNTIYFGEGSWLTVV.

V gene TRBV5-1 combines with J gene TRBJ1-1, with D perhaps matching TRBD1 (5 bases). This CDR3 is 14 amino acids long. From germline, CDR1 is SGHRS and CDR2 YFSETQ. V was cut by 0 bases and J by 12 bases, with 18 bases left in between. CDR3 DNA: TGCGCCAGCAGCTTGGTGCAGGGCCGCCCGAATCCTTTCTTT. This gives the protein CASSLVQGRPNPFF.

This clone has only one observation. The chain carries TRBV6-5 and TRBJ1-2; D not certain. The CDR3 runs 13 residues. Per the germline V gene, CDR1 is MNHEY and CDR2 is SVGAGI. Trimming left V 8 bases short and J 5 bases short, with 15 bases between. CDR3 protein: CASGEKGKYGYTF. CDR3 coding DNA: TGTGCCAGCGGGGAGAAGGGCAAATATGGCTACACCTTC.

J is TRBJ2-3 and V is TRBV2; D perhaps matches TRBD2 (5 bases). V was clipped by 6 bases and J by 6 bases, with 16 bases between them. Germline V gives CDR1 SNHLY, CDR2 FYNNEI. The CDR3 length is 14 residues. The CDR3 protein is CASSAGPGMDTQYF. The DNA of the CDR3 is TGTGCCAGCAGCGCCGGACCGGGAATGGATACGCAGTATTTT.

The genes are TRBV27 and TRBJ1-2; 7 bases align to TRBD1. CDR3 size: 13 residues. The trim removed 6 bases at V and 2 bases at J, leaving 3 bases unmatched. CDR1 and CDR2 from the germline V gene are MNHEY and SMNVEV (reference sequence). The CDR3 DNA follows: TGTGCCAGCAGCTGGGACAGAAACTATGGCTACACCTTC. Translated, it gives CASSWDRNYGYTF.

The chain uses TRBV6-5 and TRBJ2-2; D perhaps matches TRBD1 (6 bases). Germline V gene lookup returns CDR1 MNHEY and CDR2 SVGAGI. Trimming left V 6 bases short and J 1 base short, with 9 bases between. The CDR3 contains 14 residues. CDR3 sequence: CASRLTGNTGELFF. CDR3 bases: TGTGCCAGCAGACTGACAGGGAACACCGGGGAGCTGTTTTTT.

This clone is a singleton in its sample. This sequence joins TRBV2 and TRBJ2-5; 11 bases fit TRBD2. The CDR3 runs 16 residues. Trimming cost V 8 bases and J 2 bases; bases outside gene matches: 10. Germline CDR1 SNHLY, CDR2 FYNNEI. The CDR3 DNA reads TGTGCCAGCGCGTCTACTAGCGGGGGAGGACAAGAGACCCAGTACTTC. Encoded protein: CASASTSGGGQETQYF.

The rearrangement uses TRBV3-1 (or the pseudogene TRBV3-2) and TRBJ2-7, with 10 bases lining up with TRBD1. The CDR3 has 16 residues. The germline V gene encodes CDR1 LGHDT and CDR2 YNNKEL (reference sequence). Trimming at V came to 0 bases and at J to 1 base, leaving 3 bases not matched to a gene. The CDR3: CASSQDSGQGSYEQYF. CDR3 nucleotides: TGTGCCAGCAGCCAAGATTCGGGACAGGGGTCCTACGAGCAGTACTTC.

This chain joins TRBV3-1 (or the pseudogene TRBV3-2) and TRBJ2-5, with D unclear. V lost 0 bases, J lost 5 bases, and 13 bases lay in between. This CDR3 has 15 amino acids. From germline, CDR1 is LGHDT and CDR2 YNNKEL (reference sequence). This CDR3 reads CASSQDPHPRETQYF. The CDR3 coding sequence is TGTGCCAGCAGCCAAGATCCCCACCCTAGGGAGACCCAGTACTTC.

This chain connects TRBV3-1 (or the pseudogene TRBV3-2) to TRBJ1-1; a possible D gene is TRBD1 (5 bases). This CDR3 comprises 14 residues. Trimming removed 5 bases at V and 7 bases at J, with 17 bases between. Per the germline V gene, CDR1 is LGHDT and CDR2 is YNNKEL (reference sequence). CDR3 amino acids: CASSSAGGRGEAFF. The CDR3 DNA sequence: TGTGCCAGCAGCTCAGCCGGGGGGAGGGGTGAAGCTTTCTTT.

The chain joins TRBV30 to TRBJ1-3; TRBD1 matches at 11 bases. The CDR3 sequence is 15 residues long. V dropped 5 bases and J dropped 3; count of bases not matched to a gene: 6. Per germline, CDR1 GTSNPN and CDR2 SVGIG (reference sequence). The CDR3 region is CAWRGTGGFGNTIYF. CDR3 in DNA: TGTGCCTGGCGGGGGACAGGGGGTTTTGGAAACACCATATATTTT.

This clone was found a few times. The CDR3 coding sequence is TGTGCCAGCAGTCCCGCGACAGGGCCGTGGTATGGCTACACCTTC. It translates to CASSPATGPWYGYTF. The gene calls are TRBV28 and TRBJ1-2; TRBD1 agrees at 7 bases. This CDR3 spans 15 amino acids. Germline V gives CDR1 MDHEN, CDR2 SYDVKM. The J segment lost 5 bases and the V segment lost 5 bases, leaving 11 bases of the junction unmatched.

The gene calls are TRBV7-9 and TRBJ1-4; D ambiguous. Germline-derived CDR1 and CDR2 are SEHNR and FQNEAQ (reference sequence). V was clipped by 2 bases and J by 5 bases, with 9 bases between them. The CDR3 is 14 residues long. CDR3 region: CASSLRSLNEKLFF. In DNA, the CDR3 is TGTGCCAGCAGCTTAAGGTCACTAAATGAAAAACTGTTTTTT.

This chain uses TRBV28 with TRBJ1-5; 9 nucleotides match TRBD1. V lost 7 bases, J lost 2 bases, and 6 bases stayed unmatched. Per germline, CDR1 MDHEN and CDR2 SYDVKM. CDR3 length equals 15 residues. CDR3 in amino acids: CASTLQGARNQPQHF. CDR3 nucleotides: TGTGCCAGCACCCTACAGGGGGCTCGCAATCAGCCCCAGCATTTT. Full variable domain (outside the CDR3, taken from reference TRBV28 and TRBJ1-5): DVKVTQSSRYLVKRTGEKVFLECVQDMDHENMFWYRQDPGLGLRLIYFSYDVKMKEKGDIPEGYSVSREKKERFSLILESASTNQTSMYLCASTLQGARNQPQHFGDGTRLSIL.

The chain combines TRBV19 with TRBJ2-7, with D perhaps matching TRBD2 (6 bases). This CDR3 is built from 13 residues. V lost 2 bases and J 6 bases, leaving 11 bases between the germline ends. Germline lookup yields CDR1 LNHDA and CDR2 SQIVND (reference sequence). The CDR3 reads CASSIMTEGEQYF. For the CDR3, the DNA is TGTGCCAGTAGTATAATGACGGAGGGCGAGCAGTACTTC.

V usage is TRBV3-1 (or the pseudogene TRBV3-2) and J usage is TRBJ1-2; no definite D call. The CDR3 runs to 15 residues. Trimming left V 4 bases short and J 2 bases short, with 14 bases between. CDR1 and CDR2 from the germline V gene are LGHDT and YNNKEL (reference sequence). CDR3 residues: CASSPTPTVNYGYTF. In nucleotides, the CDR3 is TGTGCCAGCAGCCCAACCCCTACAGTAAACTATGGCTACACCTTC.

V is TRBV3-1 (or the pseudogene TRBV3-2) and J is TRBJ1-1, with no clear D. V was cut by 1 base and J by 3 bases, with 12 bases left in between. CDR3 length: 15 amino acids. CDR1 is LGHDT, CDR2 YNNKEL, per germline (reference sequence). The CDR3 DNA sequence: TGTGCCAGCAGCCAAGTCTCTGTCGGGTACACTGAAGCTTTCTTT. Its protein product is CASSQVSVGYTEAFF.

This clone was picked up many times. The chain combines TRBV27 with TRBJ2-4; 8 bases fit TRBD1. Unmatched junction bases numbered 8, after V lost 6 bases and J lost 7 bases. From germline, CDR1 is MNHEY and CDR2 SMNVEV (reference sequence). This CDR3 contains 14 residues. CDR3 in DNA: TGTGCCAGCAGCCGGACAGGGATGATGAACATTCAGTACTTC. Its protein is CASSRTGMMNIQYF.